The 2 T cell receptor beta chains below all came from one sample that was sequenced in a study of cytomegalovirus exposure and HLA in healthy donors. Sequencing was performed with immunoSEQ multiplex PCR; in TCRdb, only in-frame clones are kept and a portion is missing. Counted here are some 68,000 clones, roughly 94% occurring once; the ten biggest clones make up roughly 1.4%. The source material was PBMCs. These receptor sequences come from a man younger than 35 in good health and CMV-seropositive.

The chain recombines TRBV19 with TRBJ2-7; 9 nucleotides align to TRBD2. This CDR3 spans 16 amino acids. Germline values: CDR1 LNHDA, CDR2 SQIVND (reference sequence). V lost 8 bases, J lost 1 base, and 12 bases stayed unmatched. CDR3 sequence: CASSIFSGGESYEQYF. The CDR3 DNA reads as TGTGCCAGTTCGATTTTTAGCGGGGGTGAATCCTACGAGCAGTACTTC.

V gene TRBV11-2 combines with J gene TRBJ2-2; D gene unclear. Trimming left V 7 bases short and J 6 bases short, with 18 bases between. From germline, CDR1 is SGHAT and CDR2 FQNNGV. The CDR3 extends over 15 amino acids. CDR3 DNA: TGTGCCAGCACGATCGGGTCACCGAATCCCGGGGAGCTGTTTTTT. Translated, it gives CASTIGSPNPGELFF.